What follows is one T cell receptor beta chain and its context. The antigen remains unidentified. This entry is derived from a study of cytomegalovirus exposure and HLA in healthy donors. PCR employed 60 Vbeta and 13 Jbeta primers. The assay was immunoSEQ multiplex PCR, and TCRdb's table has in-frame clones only and misses some. The sample's table shows about 200,000 clones. General observations from the study: In vitro testing confirmed three CMV-associated chains as specific for CMV antigens. Apparent HLA restriction characterized most CMV-associated TCR beta chains in a later analysis.

The receptor's source is a boy between 5 and 17 years old in good health and CMV-seronegative. Input material: PBMCs.

DNA for the CDR3: TGCGCCAGCAGCCAGACCCCAATAAGAGCGGGGGGGGTTTTGGATGAGCAGTTCTTC. Translation gives CASSQTPIRAGGVLDEQFF. The V and J genes are TRBV4-1 and TRBJ2-1; 10 nucleotides agree with TRBD2. J gave up 8 bases and V 3 bases, and 19 bases lay outside the gene matches. In germline, CDR1 is MGHRA, CDR2 YSYEKL. The CDR3 runs 19 residues.